This T cell receptor (beta chain) was recorded in a study of blood T cell repertoires in COVID-19. Overall study context: In each case, the material was cDNA or gDNA derived from T cells, B-cell-depleted T cells, or PBMCs.

As originally analysed: Nucleated cell counts were estimated from reference gene primer amplification. Measured with immunoSEQ multiplex PCR; TCRdb has only the in-frame clones, and not every one. V, J and clone size were drawn from that table, and D and trimming were deduced from the DNA. The sample includes roughly 140,000 clones, around 80% of them seen just once. Per germline, CDR1 GTSNPN and CDR2 SVGIG (reference sequence). The V end was cut by 8 bases, the J end by 2 bases, with 15 bases between. The CDR3 is made up of 13 amino acids. This sequence originates from a human donor in a cohort sampled during active COVID-19. Sequencing used peripheral blood. The J gene is TRBJ1-1, the V gene TRBV30, with D possibly TRBD1 on 5 matching bases. The CDR3 DNA follows: TGTGCCCGAGCAGCCAGGGTTAACACTGAAGCTTTCTTT. This codes for CARAARVNTEAFF.